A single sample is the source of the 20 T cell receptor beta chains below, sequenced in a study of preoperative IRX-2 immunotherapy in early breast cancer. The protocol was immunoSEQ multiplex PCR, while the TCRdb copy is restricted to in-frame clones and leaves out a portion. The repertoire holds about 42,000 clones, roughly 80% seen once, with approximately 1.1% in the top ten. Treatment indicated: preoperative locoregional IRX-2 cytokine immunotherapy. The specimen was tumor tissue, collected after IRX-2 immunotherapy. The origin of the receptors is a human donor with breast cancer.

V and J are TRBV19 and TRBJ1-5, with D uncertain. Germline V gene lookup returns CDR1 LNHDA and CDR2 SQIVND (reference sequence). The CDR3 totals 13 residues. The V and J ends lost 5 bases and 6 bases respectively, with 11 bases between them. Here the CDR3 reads CASSSGVSQPQHF. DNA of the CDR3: TGTGCCAGTAGTTCCGGGGTGAGTCAGCCCCAGCATTTT.

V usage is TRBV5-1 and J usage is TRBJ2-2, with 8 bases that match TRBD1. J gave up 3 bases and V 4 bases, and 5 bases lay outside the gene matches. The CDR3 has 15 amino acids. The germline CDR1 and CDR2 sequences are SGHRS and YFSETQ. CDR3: CASSEDRVDTGELFF. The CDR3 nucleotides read TGCGCCAGCAGCGAGGACAGGGTGGACACCGGGGAGCTGTTTTTT.

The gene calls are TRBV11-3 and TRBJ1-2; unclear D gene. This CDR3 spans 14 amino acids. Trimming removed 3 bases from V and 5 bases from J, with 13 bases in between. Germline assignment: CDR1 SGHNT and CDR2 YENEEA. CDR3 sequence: CASSLAGSAYGYTF. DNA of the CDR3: TGTGCCAGCAGCTTGGCGGGCAGCGCGTATGGCTACACCTTC.

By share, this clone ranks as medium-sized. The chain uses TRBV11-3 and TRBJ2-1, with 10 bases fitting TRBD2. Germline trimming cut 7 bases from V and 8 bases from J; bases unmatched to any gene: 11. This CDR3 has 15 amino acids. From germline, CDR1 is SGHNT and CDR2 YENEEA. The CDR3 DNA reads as TGTGCCAGCACCGCCCGCGGGACTAGCGACCATGAGCAGTTCTTC. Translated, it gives CASTARGTSDHEQFF.

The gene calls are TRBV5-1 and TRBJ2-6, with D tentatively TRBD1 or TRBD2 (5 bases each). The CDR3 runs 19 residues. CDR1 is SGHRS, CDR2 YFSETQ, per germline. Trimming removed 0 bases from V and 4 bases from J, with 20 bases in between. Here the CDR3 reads CASSLDVSGRPGGANVLTF. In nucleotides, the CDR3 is TGCGCCAGCAGCTTGGACGTCTCGGGGCGTCCGGGCGGGGCCAACGTCCTGACTTTC.

CDR3 in amino acids: CASSPTHRDINTGELFF. CDR3 coding DNA: TGTGCCAGCTCACCAACACACCGGGACATCAACACCGGGGAGCTGTTTTTT. The chain links TRBV18 to TRBJ2-2; weak D call: TRBD1 (6 bases). The germline CDR1 and CDR2 sequences are KGHSH and LQKENI. Trimming shortened V by 2 bases and J by 2 bases, and 15 bases separated the two germline ends. The CDR3 loop spans 17 amino acids.

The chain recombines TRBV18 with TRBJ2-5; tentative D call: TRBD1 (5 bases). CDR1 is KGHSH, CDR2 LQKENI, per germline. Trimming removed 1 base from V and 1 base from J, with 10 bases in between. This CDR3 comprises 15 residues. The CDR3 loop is CASSPQGSAQETQYF. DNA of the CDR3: TGTGCCAGCTCACCACAGGGGTCCGCCCAAGAGACCCAGTACTTC.

The CDR3 here is CASRTGGGYTF. CDR3 sequence (DNA): TGTGCCTCTCGGACAGGGGGAGGCTACACCTTC. This chain uses TRBV6-7 with TRBJ1-2; 10 bases are a match to TRBD1. TRBV6-7 is flagged as an ORF with uncertain function. The CDR3 is 11 residues long. The ends lost 11 bases at V and 8 bases at J; junction bases unmatched: 5.

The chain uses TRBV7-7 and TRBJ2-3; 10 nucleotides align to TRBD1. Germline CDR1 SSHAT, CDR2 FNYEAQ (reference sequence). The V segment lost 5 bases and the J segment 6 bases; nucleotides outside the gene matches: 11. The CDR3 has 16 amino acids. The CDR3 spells CASSGDDRGRGDTQYF. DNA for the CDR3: TGTGCCAGCAGCGGGGACGACAGGGGGCGCGGGGATACGCAGTATTTT.

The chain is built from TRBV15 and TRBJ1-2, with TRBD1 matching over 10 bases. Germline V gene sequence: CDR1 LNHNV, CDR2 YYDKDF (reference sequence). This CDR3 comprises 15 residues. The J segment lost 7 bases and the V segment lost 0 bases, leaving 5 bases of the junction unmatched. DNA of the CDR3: TGTGCCACCAGCAGAGAAGGACAGGGGGGCCGTGGCTACACCTTC. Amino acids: CATSREGQGGRGYTF.

The CDR3, as DNA: TGTGCCAGCAGTAGTGGGGGTGCAACTAATGAAAAACTGTTTTTT. Translating it yields CASSSGGATNEKLFF. The chain couples TRBV6-8 to TRBJ1-4; perhaps TRBD1 as D (5 bases). The CDR3 totals 15 residues. Trimming left V 5 bases short and J 0 bases short, with 10 bases between. Germline loops: CDR1 MNHGY, CDR2 SAAAGT.

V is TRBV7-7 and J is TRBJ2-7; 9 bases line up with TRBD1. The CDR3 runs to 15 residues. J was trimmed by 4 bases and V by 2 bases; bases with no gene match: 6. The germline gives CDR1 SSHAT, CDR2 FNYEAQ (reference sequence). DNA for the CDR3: TGTGCCAGCAGCTTATTGGGACAGGGAGGGTACGAGCAGTACTTC. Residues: CASSLLGQGGYEQYF.

The CDR3 DNA is TGTGCCAGTAGGATTACAGGAAGGGCCTCCTACAATGAGCAGTTCTTC. It translates to CASRITGRASYNEQFF. The gene calls are TRBV19 and TRBJ2-1; possible D gene TRBD1, 5 bases. V lost 6 bases, J lost 0 bases, and 15 bases lay in between. The CDR3 is made up of 16 amino acids. CDR1 is LNHDA and CDR2 is SQIVND in the germline V gene (reference sequence).

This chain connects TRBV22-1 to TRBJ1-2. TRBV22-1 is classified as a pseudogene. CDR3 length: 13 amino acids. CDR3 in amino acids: CASSPRDPYGYTF. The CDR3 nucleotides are TGTGCCAGCAGTCCACGCGACCCATATGGCTACACCTTC.

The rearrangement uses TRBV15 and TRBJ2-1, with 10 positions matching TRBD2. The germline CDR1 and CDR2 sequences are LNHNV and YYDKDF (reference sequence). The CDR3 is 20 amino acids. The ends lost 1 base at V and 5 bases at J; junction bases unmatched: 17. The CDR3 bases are TGTGCCACCAGCAGAGTCCCGGGACTAGCGTCCCCCAAAGCAAACAATGAGCAGTTCTTC. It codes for CATSRVPGLASPKANNEQFF.

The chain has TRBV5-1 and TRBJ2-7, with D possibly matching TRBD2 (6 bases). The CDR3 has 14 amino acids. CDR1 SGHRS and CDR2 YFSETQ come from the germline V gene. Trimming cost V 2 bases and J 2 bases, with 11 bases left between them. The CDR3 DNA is TGCGCCAGCAGCTTTACTAGCACCACCTACGAGCAGTACTTC. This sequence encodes CASSFTSTTYEQYF.

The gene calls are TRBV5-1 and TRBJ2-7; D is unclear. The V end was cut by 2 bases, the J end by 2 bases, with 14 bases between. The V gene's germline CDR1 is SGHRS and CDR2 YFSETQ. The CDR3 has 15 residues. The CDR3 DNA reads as TGCGCCAGCAGCTTAGCCTCGCAAGACCCCTACGAGCAGTACTTC. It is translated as CASSLASQDPYEQYF.

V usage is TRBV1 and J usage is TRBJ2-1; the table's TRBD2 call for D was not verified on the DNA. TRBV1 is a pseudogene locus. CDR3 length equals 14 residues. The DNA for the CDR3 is TGCGCCAGCAGGCACACTAGCGCCTACAATGAGCAGTTCTTC. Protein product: CASRHTSAYNEQFF.

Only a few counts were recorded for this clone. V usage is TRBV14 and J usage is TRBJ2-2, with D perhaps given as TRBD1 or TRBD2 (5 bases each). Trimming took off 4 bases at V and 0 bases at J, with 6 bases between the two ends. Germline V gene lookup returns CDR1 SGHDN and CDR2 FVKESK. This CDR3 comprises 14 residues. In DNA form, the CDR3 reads TGTGCCAGCAGCCTGGGACCGAACACCGGGGAGCTGTTTTTT. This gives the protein CASSLGPNTGELFF.

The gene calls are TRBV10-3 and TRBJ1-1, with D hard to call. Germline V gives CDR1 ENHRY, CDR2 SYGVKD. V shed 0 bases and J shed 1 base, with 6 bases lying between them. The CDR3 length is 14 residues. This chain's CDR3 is CAISESGGNTEAFF. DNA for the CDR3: TGTGCCATCAGTGAGTCTGGAGGGAACACTGAAGCTTTCTTT.